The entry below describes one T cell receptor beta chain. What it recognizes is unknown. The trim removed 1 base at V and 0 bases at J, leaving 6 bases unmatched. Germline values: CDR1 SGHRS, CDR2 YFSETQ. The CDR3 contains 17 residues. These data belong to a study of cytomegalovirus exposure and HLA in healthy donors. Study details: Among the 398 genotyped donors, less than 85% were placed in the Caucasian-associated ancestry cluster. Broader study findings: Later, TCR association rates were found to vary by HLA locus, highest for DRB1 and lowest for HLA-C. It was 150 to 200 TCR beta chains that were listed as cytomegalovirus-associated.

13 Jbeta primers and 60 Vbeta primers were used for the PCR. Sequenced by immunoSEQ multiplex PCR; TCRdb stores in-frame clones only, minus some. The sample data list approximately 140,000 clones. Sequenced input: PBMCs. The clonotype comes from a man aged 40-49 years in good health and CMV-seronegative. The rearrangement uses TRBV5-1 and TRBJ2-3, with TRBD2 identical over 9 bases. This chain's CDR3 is CASSLIPSGVSTDTQYF. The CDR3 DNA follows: TGCGCCAGCAGCTTGATTCCTAGCGGGGTTAGCACAGATACGCAGTATTTT.